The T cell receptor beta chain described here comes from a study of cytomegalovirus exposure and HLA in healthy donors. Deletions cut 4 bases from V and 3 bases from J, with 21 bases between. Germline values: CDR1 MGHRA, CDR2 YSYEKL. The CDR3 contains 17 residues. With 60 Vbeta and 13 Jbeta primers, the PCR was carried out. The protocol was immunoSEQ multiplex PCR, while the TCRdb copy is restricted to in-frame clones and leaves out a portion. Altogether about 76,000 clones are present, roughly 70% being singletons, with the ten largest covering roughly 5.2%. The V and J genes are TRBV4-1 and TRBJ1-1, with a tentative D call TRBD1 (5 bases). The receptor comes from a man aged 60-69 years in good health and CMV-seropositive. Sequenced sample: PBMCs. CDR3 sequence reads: CASSPHEFGGTYTEAFF. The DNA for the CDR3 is TGCGCCAGCAGCCCCCATGAGTTCGGGGGAACTTACACTGAAGCTTTCTTT.